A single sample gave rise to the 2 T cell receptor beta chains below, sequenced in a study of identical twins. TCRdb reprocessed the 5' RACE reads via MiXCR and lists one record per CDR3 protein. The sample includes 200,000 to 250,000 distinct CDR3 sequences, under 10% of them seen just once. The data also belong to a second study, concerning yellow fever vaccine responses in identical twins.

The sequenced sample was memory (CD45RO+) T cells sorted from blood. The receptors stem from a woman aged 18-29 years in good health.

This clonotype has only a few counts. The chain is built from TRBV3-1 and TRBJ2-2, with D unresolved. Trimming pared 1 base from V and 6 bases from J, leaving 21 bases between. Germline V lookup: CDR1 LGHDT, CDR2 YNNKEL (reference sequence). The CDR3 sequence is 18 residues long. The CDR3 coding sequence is TGTGCCAGCAGCCAAGCTCGGGTTGGTCGGAATTATGCCGGGGAGCTGTTTTTT. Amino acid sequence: CASSQARVGRNYAGELFF.

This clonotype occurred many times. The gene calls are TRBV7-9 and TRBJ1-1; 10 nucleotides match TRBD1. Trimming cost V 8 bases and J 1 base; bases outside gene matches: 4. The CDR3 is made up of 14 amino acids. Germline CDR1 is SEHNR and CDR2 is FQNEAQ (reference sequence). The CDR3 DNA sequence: TGTGCCAGCTTTCGGACAGGGGGGAACACTGAAGCTTTCTTT. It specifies CASFRTGGNTEAFF.